This T cell receptor (beta chain) was captured in a study of early T cells in non-severe SARS-CoV-2 infection (dated by TCRdb to the early 2020s). At the level of the whole study: Because TCR sequencing relied on bulk RNA taken from unsorted whole blood, pairing of alpha and beta chains was not possible. Results the study describes overall, beyond this receptor: Matching against VDJdb was skewed toward anti-spike CD8 responses, likely underestimated virus-specific expansions, and missed private and CD4 specificities.

The CDR3 holds 14 amino acids from the cysteine to the phenylalanine. The read is trimmed to its CDR3 DNA, 42 bases read in frame from base 1. CDR1 MNHEY and CDR2 SVGAGI are derived from the germline V gene. Set within a cohort of healthcare workers in London, UK, this nested case-control study involved weekly PCR testing of nasopharyngeal swabs along with blood sampling. Healthcare workers were recruited between 23 and 31 March 2020, during the week of the UK lockdown, and were followed weekly for up to about 16 weeks. Libraries were made using 5' RACE. Data came from a NextSeq 500. Unique molecular identifiers were attached to individual cDNA molecules in the TCR library protocol so that sequencing error and PCR bias could be corrected. Both TCR alpha and beta chains were sequenced, and tight co-correlation was observed between alpha and beta sequence abundances in each sample. The authors' analysis ran thus. Decombinator V4 was used to annotate TCR sequences for V gene, J gene and CDR3. TCRs were defined as expanded if a significant change between any two time points was detected under a Poisson model with p below 0.0001. Abundances of TCRs were expressed as counts per million after normalisation to the total number of TCRs sequenced in each sample. MAIT TCRs were defined by TRAV1-2 paired with TRAJ12, TRAJ20 or TRAJ33, and iNKT TCRs by TRAV10 paired with TRAJ18. VDJdb, accessed 1 November 2021, was searched for CMV, EBV and SARS-CoV-2 annotated TCRs, with TCRs annotated for multiple antigens excluded. The public reads were reprocessed in TCRdb via fastp at Q25 and MiXCR, keeping in-frame beta chains. Rows with one shared CDR3 protein collapse into an entry with the most common genes and DNA. The V and J calls reflect TCRdb's pipeline rather than the authors' work. The sample has around 25,000 distinct CDR3 sequences on record, about 2.9% of them singletons. Over 0.6% of the sample belongs to the ten largest clones.

Remarks on this clonotype: This clone's antigen is unknown. A junction end diverges from the germline sequence, so it may reflect a read error.

The sequenced material came from whole blood. This receptor was obtained from an adult who was a healthcare worker with PCR-confirmed SARS-CoV-2 infection or an uninfected control (not recorded which). The chain uses TRBV6-5 and TRBJ1-2, and TRBD1 matches 7 of the central bases. The encoded CDR3 is CTSSAGTAAYGYTF. The DNA sequence is TGTACCAGCAGTGCCGGGACAGCAGCCTATGGCTACACCTTC.